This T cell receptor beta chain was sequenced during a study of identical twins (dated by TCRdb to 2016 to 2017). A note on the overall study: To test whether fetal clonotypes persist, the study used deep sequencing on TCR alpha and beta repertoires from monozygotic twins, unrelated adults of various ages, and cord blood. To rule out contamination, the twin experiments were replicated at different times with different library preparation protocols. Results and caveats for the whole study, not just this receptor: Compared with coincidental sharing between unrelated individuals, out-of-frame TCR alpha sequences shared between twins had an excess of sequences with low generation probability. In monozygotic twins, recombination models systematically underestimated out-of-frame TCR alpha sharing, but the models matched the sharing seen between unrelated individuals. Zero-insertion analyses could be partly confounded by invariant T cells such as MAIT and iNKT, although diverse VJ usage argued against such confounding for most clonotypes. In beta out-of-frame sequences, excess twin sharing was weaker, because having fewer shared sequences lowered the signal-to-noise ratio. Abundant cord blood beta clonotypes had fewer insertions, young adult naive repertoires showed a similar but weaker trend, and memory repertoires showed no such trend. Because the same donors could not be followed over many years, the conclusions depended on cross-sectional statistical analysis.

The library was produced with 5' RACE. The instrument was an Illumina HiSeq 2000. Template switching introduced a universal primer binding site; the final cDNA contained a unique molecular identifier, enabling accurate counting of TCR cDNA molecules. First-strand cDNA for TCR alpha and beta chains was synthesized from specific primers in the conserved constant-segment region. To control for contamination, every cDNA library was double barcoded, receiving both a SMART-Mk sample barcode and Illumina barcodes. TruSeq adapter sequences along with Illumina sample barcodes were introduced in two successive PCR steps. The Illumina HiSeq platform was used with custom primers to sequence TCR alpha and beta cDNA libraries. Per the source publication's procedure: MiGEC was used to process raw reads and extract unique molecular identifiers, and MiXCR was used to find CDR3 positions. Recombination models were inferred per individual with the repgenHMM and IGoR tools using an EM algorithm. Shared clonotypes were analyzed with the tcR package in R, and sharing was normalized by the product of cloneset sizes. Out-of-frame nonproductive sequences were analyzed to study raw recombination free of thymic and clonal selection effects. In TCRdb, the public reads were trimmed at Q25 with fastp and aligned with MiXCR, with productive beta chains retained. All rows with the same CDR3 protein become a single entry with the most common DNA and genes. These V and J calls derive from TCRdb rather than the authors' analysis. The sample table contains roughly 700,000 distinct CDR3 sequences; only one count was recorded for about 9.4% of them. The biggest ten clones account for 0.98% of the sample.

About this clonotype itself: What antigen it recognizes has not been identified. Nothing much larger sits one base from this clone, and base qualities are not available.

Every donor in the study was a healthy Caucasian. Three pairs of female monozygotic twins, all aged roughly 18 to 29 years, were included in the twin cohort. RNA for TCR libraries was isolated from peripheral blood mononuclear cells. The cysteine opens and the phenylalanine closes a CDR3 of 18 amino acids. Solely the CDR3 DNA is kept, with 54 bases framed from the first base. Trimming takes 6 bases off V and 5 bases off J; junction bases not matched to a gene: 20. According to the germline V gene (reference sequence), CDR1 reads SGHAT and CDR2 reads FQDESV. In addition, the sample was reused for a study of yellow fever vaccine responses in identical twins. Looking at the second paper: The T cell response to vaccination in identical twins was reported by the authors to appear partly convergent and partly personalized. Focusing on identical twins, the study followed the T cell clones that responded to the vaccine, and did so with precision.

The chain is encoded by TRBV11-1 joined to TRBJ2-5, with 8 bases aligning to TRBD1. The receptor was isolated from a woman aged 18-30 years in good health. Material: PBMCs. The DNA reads TGTGCCAGCAGGGGCACCCAGGGGGCACTTTGGCGCGGGGAGACCCAGTACTTC. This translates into CASRGTQGALWRGETQYF.